The 32 T cell receptor beta chains reported below all come from one sample, sequenced in a study of Graves' ophthalmopathy and Graves' hyperthyroidism listed by TCRdb under 2018. Sequencing took place on an Illumina HiSeq 2000. TCR beta CDR3 regions were amplified from RNA transcripts for repertoire sequencing. A first-round RT-PCR used HTBI primers with the Qiagen OneStep RT-PCR kit, followed by a second-round multiplex PCR, size selection and purification. Through fastp at Q25 and MiXCR, TCRdb rebuilt clones from the public reads, retaining in-frame beta chains. Here each entry gathers all rows of one CDR3 protein and keeps the most common genes and DNA. In all, the sample holds fewer than 650,000 distinct CDR3 sequences, and approximately 22% of those were seen once. The ten biggest clones cover around 6.9% of the sample. Sequenced: peripheral blood. The receptors here all came from a woman aged 18-29 years with stable Graves' hyperthyroidism. Some clones in this sample may be carry-over from other donors' samples. Donor details come from another sample of the same person, matched by shared clones.

This clonotype is a singleton in its sample. The V and J genes are TRBV12-3 or TRBV12-4 and TRBJ1-2; a possible D gene is TRBD1 (5 bases). The CDR3 has 17 amino acids. V lost 3 bases and J lost 1, with 18 bases in between. This chain's CDR3 is CASSLPHRRGLNYGYTF. DNA for the CDR3: TGTGCCAGCAGTTTGCCCCACCGGCGGGGCCTTAACTATGGCTACACCTTC.

The chain couples TRBV30 to TRBJ1-1; TRBD1 might be the D (5 bases). Germline V CDR1 and CDR2: GTSNPN, SVGIG (reference sequence). Between the trimmed V and J ends, which lost 4 bases and 7 bases, there was a span of 13 bases. This CDR3 is built from 12 residues. The CDR3 DNA sequence: TGTGCCTGGAATAATGGGGCCGGTGAAGCTTTCTTT. Amino acids: CAWNNGAGEAFF.

With regard to this clonotype: One end of the junction is discordant with germline, which a read error may explain. This sequence joins TRBV20-1 and TRBJ1-6; D ambiguous. This CDR3 has 14 amino acids. Germline lookup yields CDR1 DFQATT and CDR2 SNEGSKA (reference sequence). CDR3 in DNA: TGCAGTGCTAGAGTTCCAGGAAAAAATTCAGCCCTCCACTTT. This codes for CSARVPGKNSALHF.

This clonotype was detected many times. This chain links TRBV28 with TRBJ2-7; 8 nucleotides align to TRBD1. V dropped 6 bases and J dropped 3; count of bases not matched to a gene: 10. The germline V gene encodes CDR1 MDHEN and CDR2 SYDVKM. This CDR3 contains 15 residues. CDR3 nucleotide sequence: TGTGCCAGCAGCTCCGCCGGGACAGGTCACTACGAGCAGTACTTC. Amino acids: CASSSAGTGHYEQYF.

The V and J genes are TRBV28 and TRBJ1-2, with D maybe TRBD1 (5 bases). This CDR3 has 15 amino acids. From germline, CDR1 is MDHEN and CDR2 SYDVKM. Trimming left V 2 bases short and J 5 bases short, with 15 bases between. The CDR3 coding sequence is TGTGCCAGCAGTTTAGGAGGGGAAAGGACTTATGGCTACACCTTC. Its protein is CASSLGGERTYGYTF.

This clonotype was found many times. The CDR3 loop reads CASSGTGRDQPQHF. In DNA form, the CDR3 reads TGTGCCAGTAGTGGGACAGGGCGGGATCAGCCCCAGCATTTT. The rearrangement uses TRBV19 and TRBJ1-5; 9 nucleotides align to TRBD1. The CDR3 runs to 14 residues. Losses at the gene ends were 5 bases for V and 5 bases for J; bases not matched to a gene: 4. Germline V gives CDR1 LNHDA, CDR2 SQIVND (reference sequence).

This chain links TRBV13 with TRBJ1-1; D gene ambiguous. The germline gives CDR1 PRHDT, CDR2 FYEKMQ (reference sequence). The V end was cut by 6 bases, the J end by 4 bases, with 15 bases between. This CDR3 has 14 residues. CDR3 amino acids: CASRSFGPGTEAFF. The CDR3 DNA sequence: TGTGCCAGCAGATCATTCGGACCTGGCACTGAAGCTTTCTTT. The complete variable domain, with remaining parts taken from reference TRBV13 and TRBJ1-1, reads AAGVIQSPRHLIKEKRETATLKCYPIPRHDTVYWYQQGPGQDPQFLISFYEKMQSDKGSIPDRFSAQQFSDYHSELNMSSLELGDSALYFCASRSFGPGTEAFFGQGTRLTVV.

This clonotype occurred many times. The J gene is TRBJ1-6, the V gene TRBV7-9; D is possibly TRBD1 (6 bases). CDR1 is SEHNR and CDR2 is FQNEAQ in the germline V gene (reference sequence). V was clipped by 0 bases and J by 10 bases, with 10 bases between them. This CDR3 has 14 residues. CDR3 nucleotide sequence: TGTGCCAGCAGCTTAGCCGGGACAAACTCACCCCTCCACTTT. Protein product: CASSLAGTNSPLHF.

V and J are TRBV5-1 and TRBJ1-2; D is unclear. The germline V gene has CDR1 SGHRS and CDR2 YFSETQ. The V end was cut by 0 bases, the J end by 2 bases, with 11 bases between. The CDR3 covers 15 residues. Here the CDR3 reads CASSLGQAGNYGYTF. CDR3 bases: TGCGCCAGCAGCTTGGGTCAGGCAGGAAACTATGGCTACACCTTC. The variable domain in full, completed from reference TRBV5-1 and TRBJ1-2, reads KAGVTQTPRYLIKTRGQQVTLSCSPISGHRSVSWYQQTPGQGLQFLFEYFSETQRNKGNFPGRFSGRQFSNSRSEMNVSTLELGDSALYLCASSLGQAGNYGYTFGSGTRLTVV.

CDR3: CASSLTSPPGEAFF. The CDR3 bases are TGTGCCAGCAGTTTAACCAGTCCGCCGGGGGAAGCTTTCTTT. V gene TRBV27 combines with J gene TRBJ1-1; no definite D call. Germline V gene data show CDR1 as MNHEY and CDR2 as SMNVEV (reference sequence). The CDR3 is 14 amino acids. Trimming took 2 bases from V and 8 from J, leaving 15 bases between them.

The chain links TRBV5-4 to TRBJ2-5; 9 bases match TRBD2. Trimming removed 6 bases from V and 3 bases from J; junction bases left unmatched: 3. The CDR3 has 13 residues. The germline V gene has CDR1 SGHNT and CDR2 YYREEE (reference sequence). Here the CDR3 reads CASKASGEETQYF. CDR3 coding DNA: TGTGCCAGCAAGGCTAGCGGGGAAGAGACCCAGTACTTC. Based on the CDR3 plus reference TRBV5-4 and TRBJ2-5, the full variable domain is ETGVTQSPTHLIKTRGQQVTLRCSSQSGHNTVSWYQQALGQGPQFIFQYYREEENGRGNFPPRFSGLQFPNYSSELNVNALELDDSALYLCASKASGEETQYFGPGTRLLVL.

Remarks on this clonotype: A single base separates this from a much larger clone, so it may be a read error. The V call is TRBV13, the J call TRBJ2-7, with 9 bases matching TRBD1. Germline loops: CDR1 PRHDT, CDR2 FYEKMQ (reference sequence). This CDR3 region has 14 residues. This chain's CDR3 is CVSSSTGGNYEQYF. Here the CDR3 DNA reads TGTGTCAGCAGCTCAACAGGGGGCAACTACGAGCAGTACTTC. The full variable domain, with the rest looked up from reference TRBV13 and TRBJ2-7, is AAGVIQSPRHLIKEKRETATLKCYPIPRHDTVYWYQQGPGQDPQFLISFYEKMQSDKGSIPDRFSAQQFSDYHSELNMSSLELGDSALYFCVSSSTGGNYEQYFGPGTRLTVT.

Comment on this clonotype: A read error may account for a junction end that differs from germline. This chain joins TRBV7-7 and TRBJ2-7, with D perhaps matching TRBD1 (5 bases). The CDR3 length is 14 residues. Looked up from germline, CDR1 is SSHAT and CDR2 is FNYEAQ (reference sequence). The CDR3, as DNA: TGTGCTAGCAGCTTAGCAGGGAAATCCCACGAGCAGTACTTC. Translating it yields CASSLAGKSHEQYF.

This clonotype was detected ten times or more. The chain combines TRBV11-2 with TRBJ2-2; D unresolved. Germline V gene data show CDR1 as SGHAT and CDR2 as FQNNGV. This CDR3 contains 16 residues. Between the trimmed V and J ends, which lost 0 bases and 1 base, there was a span of 9 bases. The CDR3 DNA sequence: TGTGCCAGCAGCTTAGATCGCTCCGGGAACACCGGGGAGCTGTTTTTT. Protein: CASSLDRSGNTGELFF.

This clonotype was observed at least ten times. The J gene is TRBJ1-6, the V gene TRBV28; D gene unclear. V dropped 6 bases and J dropped 2 bases, with 11 bases sitting between them. Germline-derived CDR1 and CDR2 are MDHEN and SYDVKM. This CDR3 has 15 amino acids. CDR3 coding DNA: TGTGCCAGCAGAGGAGGACCGACCTATAATTCACCCCTCCACTTT. Translating it yields CASRGGPTYNSPLHF. Full variable domain (outside the CDR3, taken from reference TRBV28 and TRBJ1-6): DVKVTQSSRYLVKRTGEKVFLECVQDMDHENMFWYRQDPGLGLRLIYFSYDVKMKEKGDIPEGYSVSREKKERFSLILESASTNQTSMYLCASRGGPTYNSPLHFGNGTRLTVT.

This clonotype was found a few times. This chain links TRBV10-3 with TRBJ1-1; 9 bases align to TRBD1. The CDR3 spans 14 residues. V lost 0 bases and J lost 10; bases outside the gene matches: 6. Germline CDR1 is ENHRY and CDR2 is SYGVKD. The CDR3 spells CAISESTGGLIAFF. Written as DNA, the CDR3 is TGTGCCATCAGTGAGTCCACAGGGGGCTTGATAGCTTTCTTT.

The gene calls are TRBV12-3 or TRBV12-4 and TRBJ1-1; TRBD1 agrees at 10 bases. Trimming removed 3 bases from V and 0 bases from J; junction bases left unmatched: 4. This CDR3 has 16 residues. The CDR3, as DNA: TGTGCCAGCAGTTTGGGGACAGGGGCTTTGAACACTGAAGCTTTCTTT. Encoded protein: CASSLGTGALNTEAFF.

The table lists this clonotype with many counts. The CDR3 sequence is CAWKRPTGNGYTF. In DNA, the CDR3 is TGTGCCTGGAAACGCCCAACAGGGAATGGCTACACCTTC. The rearrangement joins TRBV30 to TRBJ1-2; maybe TRBD1 (6 bases). V lost 4 bases and J lost 6, with 15 bases in between. CDR1 and CDR2 (germline): GTSNPN, SVGIG (reference sequence). The CDR3 sequence is 13 residues long.

The sample holds many counts of this clonotype. The V gene is TRBV28, the J gene TRBJ2-6; D might be TRBD2 (6 bases). The CDR3 is made up of 17 amino acids. Trimming shortened V by 6 bases and J by 0 bases, and 15 bases separated the two germline ends. The germline CDR1 and CDR2 sequences are MDHEN and SYDVKM. This CDR3 is CASSRRVSFSGANVLTF. The DNA for the CDR3 is TGTGCCAGCAGCCGGAGGGTCTCCTTCTCTGGGGCCAACGTCCTGACTTTC.

Only a few counts were recorded for this clonotype. V usage is TRBV5-1 and J usage is TRBJ2-7; D may be TRBD1 or TRBD2 (5 bases each). CDR1 and CDR2 (germline): SGHRS, YFSETQ. This CDR3 has 15 amino acids. Trimming removed 1 base at V and 4 bases at J, with 15 bases between. The CDR3 reads CASSLIGTQEYEQYF. CDR3 sequence (DNA): TGCGCCAGCAGCTTGATCGGGACCCAAGAGTACGAGCAGTACTTC. The entire variable domain, with the rest obtained from reference TRBV5-1 and TRBJ2-7, is as follows: KAGVTQTPRYLIKTRGQQVTLSCSPISGHRSVSWYQQTPGQGLQFLFEYFSETQRNKGNFPGRFSGRQFSNSRSEMNVSTLELGDSALYLCASSLIGTQEYEQYFGPGTRLTVT.

This chain uses TRBV28 with TRBJ1-2; D perhaps matches TRBD1 (5 bases). V was pared by 6 bases and J by 3 bases, with 14 bases between. CDR1 and CDR2 (germline): MDHEN, SYDVKM. This CDR3 contains 14 residues. The CDR3 loop reads CASSLEGSHYGYTF. Written as DNA, the CDR3 is TGTGCCAGCAGCCTTGAGGGGTCACACTATGGCTACACCTTC.

This chain links TRBV20-1 with TRBJ1-2; tentative D call: TRBD1 (5 bases). The CDR3 loop spans 13 amino acids. CDR1 DFQATT and CDR2 SNEGSKA come from the germline V gene (reference sequence). Trimming cost V 0 bases and J 7 bases, with 12 bases left between them. This CDR3 reads CSARDPGKGGYTF. The CDR3 DNA reads TGCAGTGCTAGAGATCCAGGGAAAGGTGGCTACACCTTC.

This clonotype has ten or more counts. The rearrangement uses TRBV19 and TRBJ1-2; 8 nucleotides line up with TRBD1. Unmatched junction bases numbered 11, after V lost 4 bases and J lost 4 bases. The CDR3 covers 16 residues. Germline assignment: CDR1 LNHDA and CDR2 SQIVND (reference sequence). The CDR3 here is CASSTPRTGRGYGYTF. CDR3 nucleotide sequence: TGTGCCAGTAGTACCCCCAGGACAGGGCGAGGCTATGGCTACACCTTC.

The rearrangement uses TRBV6-2 or TRBV6-3 and TRBJ1-3; D possibly corresponds to TRBD1 (6 bases). The germline V and J ends were trimmed by 4 bases and 0 bases, with 19 bases remaining between them. Germline assignment: CDR1 MNHEY and CDR2 SVGEGT. This CDR3 spans 18 amino acids. In nucleotides, the CDR3 is TGTGCCAGCAGTTCCCTCCGGACGACAGGACACTCTGGAAACACCATATATTTT. As protein: CASSSLRTTGHSGNTIYF.

This clonotype occurred a few times. This chain links TRBV6-5 with TRBJ1-2; D unresolved. CDR3 length: 15 residues. Germline V CDR1 and CDR2: MNHEY, SVGAGI. V was pared by 2 bases and J by 5 bases, with 15 bases between. This CDR3 is CASSYSRGYDYGYTF. The CDR3 nucleotides read TGTGCCAGCAGTTACAGCCGAGGCTACGATTATGGCTACACCTTC.

This clonotype has at least ten counts. The rearrangement links TRBV5-1 to TRBJ1-2; 10 nucleotides line up with TRBD1. V shed 4 bases and J 8 bases; nucleotides not matched to a gene: 11. The CDR3 is 15 amino acids. Germline values: CDR1 SGHRS, CDR2 YFSETQ. The CDR3 region is CASSTAGTGAEGYTF. CDR3 sequence (DNA): TGCGCCAGCAGCACCGCCGGGACAGGGGCAGAGGGCTACACCTTC.

This clonotype was picked up many times. The chain recombines TRBV27 with TRBJ1-2, with D maybe TRBD1 (5 bases). The CDR3 contains 13 residues. The germline V gene has CDR1 MNHEY and CDR2 SMNVEV (reference sequence). V was pared by 2 bases and J by 4 bases, with 8 bases between. The CDR3, as DNA: TGTGCCAGCAGTTTAAGCGGGACCTATGGCTACACCTTC. This sequence encodes CASSLSGTYGYTF.

This clonotype was found many times. The rearrangement joins TRBV24-1 to TRBJ1-2; D may be TRBD1 (6 bases). The V gene lost 5 bases and the J gene lost 5 bases, with 20 bases spanning the gap. Germline V gives CDR1 KGHDR, CDR2 SFDVKD. The length of the CDR3 is 16 residues. This chain's CDR3 is CATSAPTGQKEYGYTF. The CDR3, as DNA: TGTGCCACCAGTGCTCCAACCGGACAGAAGGAGTATGGCTACACCTTC.

This clonotype was seen at least ten times. V is TRBV25-1 and J is TRBJ1-2, with TRBD1 matching over 7 bases. Losses at the gene ends were 4 bases for V and 4 bases for J; bases not matched to a gene: 12. The length of the CDR3 is 16 residues. Per germline, CDR1 MGHDK and CDR2 SYGVNS. For the CDR3, the DNA is TGTGCCAGCAGTGCCTCCCCCGGGACAGCATCCTATGGCTACACCTTC. Protein: CASSASPGTASYGYTF.

This clonotype was counted at least ten times. The chain links TRBV12-3 or TRBV12-4 to TRBJ1-2; D is undetermined. CDR3 size: 13 residues. Trimming left V 6 bases short and J 3 bases short, with 11 bases between. The CDR3 DNA reads TGTGCCAGCAGCCCTCCCGGGTACTATGGCTACACCTTC. Encoded protein: CASSPPGYYGYTF.

This clonotype was counted ten times or more. The V and J genes are TRBV4-1 and TRBJ2-5, with D uncertain. This CDR3 has 14 residues. Deletions cut 4 bases from V and 1 base from J, with 10 bases between. CDR1 and CDR2 from the germline V gene are MGHRA and YSYEKL. DNA for the CDR3: TGCGCCAGCAGCCCATCCGTACTCCAAGAGACCCAGTACTTC. Translation: CASSPSVLQETQYF.

The chain carries TRBV20-1 and TRBJ1-2; TRBD1 matches at 7 bases. Germline CDR1 DFQATT, CDR2 SNEGSKA (reference sequence). V shed 1 base, J shed 7 bases, and the junction held 3 bases outside the gene matches. CDR3 length: 12 residues. CDR3 protein: CSARGQGGGYTF. DNA of the CDR3: TGCAGTGCTAGAGGACAGGGCGGTGGCTACACCTTC.